This TCR beta chain was obtained from a study of T-cell reconstitution after alpha-beta-depleted transplantation in children. The sample holds many counts of this clonotype. Unique molecular identifiers were used to barcode this TCRbeta library. In TCRdb, the PCR reads were re-called with MiXCR into one record per CDR3 protein. The sample lists roughly 89,000 distinct CDR3 sequences, about 12% seen once, with around 13% in the top ten. The V end was cut by 3 bases, the J end by 1 base, with 10 bases between. This CDR3 has 13 residues. Germline assignment: CDR1 DFQATT and CDR2 SNEGSKA (reference sequence).

The sequenced sample was PBMCs from the stem cell graft donor, obtained from the stem cell graft. The genes are TRBV20-1 and TRBJ2-7; no firm D call. The receptor's source is a human donor who donated a stem cell graft to a child with inherited bone marrow failure. The CDR3 DNA follows: TGCAGTGCTAGCAAAGACGGATCCTACGAGCAGTACTTC. Translating gives CSASKDGSYEQYF.